The 14 T cell receptor beta chains listed next were all sequenced from one sample in a study of metastatic and nonmetastatic thyroid tumors. TCRdb re-clonotyped the PCR reads through MiXCR. The sample lists tens of thousands of clones; 10% to 15% were seen once. Every patient underwent thyroid surgery untreated. The material sequenced was blood. The receptors were gathered from a female donor with papillary thyroid cancer or a benign thyroid nodule (not recorded which). Some clones in this sample may be carry-over from other donors' samples.

This chain links TRBV9 with TRBJ2-5, with 14 bases lining up with TRBD2. V was pared by 2 bases and J by 5 bases, with 5 bases of the junction left unmatched. Germline-derived CDR1 and CDR2 are SGDLS and YYNGEE. The CDR3 runs to 16 residues. The CDR3 protein is CASSVGTSGSGETQYF. As DNA, the CDR3 is TGTGCCAGCAGCGTCGGGACTAGCGGGAGTGGGGAGACCCAGTACTTC.

The chain uses TRBV30 and TRBJ1-2; TRBD1 matches at 9 bases. V lost 1 base to trimming and J lost 5 bases; unmatched junction nucleotides: 8. Per germline, CDR1 GTSNPN and CDR2 SVGIG (reference sequence). This CDR3 has 15 amino acids. The chain's CDR3 is CAWSGTGANRYGYTF. In nucleotides, the CDR3 is TGTGCCTGGAGTGGGACAGGGGCTAACCGATATGGCTACACCTTC.

This clone was detected ten times or more. The chain employs TRBV6-1 and TRBJ1-1, with a tentative D call TRBD1 (5 bases). Germline assignment: CDR1 MNHNS and CDR2 SASEGT. The ends were cut back, 9 bases at V and 1 base at J, with 21 bases in the middle. There are 16 residues in the CDR3. The chain's CDR3 is CASSLPGRLTNTEAFF. The CDR3 DNA sequence: TGTGCCAGTAGTCTACCGGGACGGTTGACGAACACTGAAGCTTTCTTT.

This clone showed up many times. The gene calls are TRBV24-1 and TRBJ2-7; TRBD1 aligns across 8 bases. This CDR3 has 15 amino acids. Trimming took 6 bases from V and 1 from J; bases not matched to a gene: 7. Germline-derived CDR1 and CDR2 are KGHDR and SFDVKD. CDR3 residues: CATSKDRDGSYEQYF. DNA of the CDR3: TGTGCCACCAGTAAGGACAGGGATGGGTCCTACGAGCAGTACTTC.

This clone was detected many times. The chain uses TRBV7-9 and TRBJ2-3; 8 bases agree with TRBD2. V was pared by 0 bases and J by 8 bases, with 7 bases of the junction left unmatched. Germline V gene data show CDR1 as SEHNR and CDR2 as FQNEAQ (reference sequence). This CDR3 contains 15 residues. The CDR3 sequence is CASSLAGTSHSTQYF. The CDR3, as DNA: TGTGCCAGCAGCTTAGCCGGGACTAGTCACTCTACGCAGTATTTT.

The chain combines TRBV7-8 with TRBJ2-2, with 7 nucleotides matching TRBD2. The CDR3 spans 16 residues. Germline CDR1 reads SGHVS; CDR2 reads FQNEAQ. Losses at the gene ends were 5 bases for V and 6 bases for J; bases not matched to a gene: 12. The DNA of the CDR3 is TGTGCCAGCAGCCACCCTGGGGAGGGGAGGCCCGGGGAGCTGTTTTTT. Amino acids: CASSHPGEGRPGELFF.

This clone was recorded at least ten times. J is TRBJ2-7 and V is TRBV6-5; D not certain. Germline V gene sequence: CDR1 MNHEY, CDR2 SVGAGI. V was cut by 2 bases and J by 4 bases, with 3 bases left in between. The CDR3 is 11 amino acids. CDR3 bases: TGTGCCAGCAGTTACCAGTACGAGCAGTACTTC. It translates to CASSYQYEQYF.

This clone was seen ten or more times. V and J are TRBV7-9 and TRBJ2-3; TRBD2 might be the D (7 bases). V was trimmed by 2 bases and J by 5 bases, leaving 17 bases between them. Germline lookup yields CDR1 SEHNR and CDR2 FQNEAQ (reference sequence). CDR3 length: 16 residues. CDR3 residues: CASSLSTGGYEDTQYF. CDR3 DNA sequence: TGTGCCAGCAGCTTATCCACGGGGGGCTACGAAGATACGCAGTATTTT.

This clone showed up many times. A read error may be the cause here, since a much bigger clone is one base away. At the DNA level, this CDR3 is encoded by other sequences in the same sample as well. V and J are TRBV6-1 and TRBJ1-1; a possible D gene is TRBD1 (6 bases). There are 15 residues in the CDR3. Looked up from germline, CDR1 is MNHNS and CDR2 is SASEGT. CDR3 bases: TGTGCCAGCAGTTTTCACAGGGTTTACAACACTGAGGCTTTCTTT. This codes for CASSFHRVYNTEAFF.

This clone was picked up many times. The chain is built from TRBV11-2 and TRBJ1-5; D gene unclear. The germline V gene has CDR1 SGHAT and CDR2 FQNNGV. CDR3 length: 13 residues. The V end was cut by 1 base, the J end by 9 bases, with 10 bases between. DNA for the CDR3: TGTGCCAGCAGCTTAGGAACATCTCCGCCCCAGCATTTT. The encoded protein is CASSLGTSPPQHF.

This clone was observed many times. V usage is TRBV11-2 and J usage is TRBJ2-3; 7 nucleotides match TRBD2. Looked up from germline, CDR1 is SGHAT and CDR2 is FQNNGV. The CDR3 is made up of 15 amino acids. V was clipped by 5 bases and J by 4 bases; unmatched bases: 9. The CDR3 loop reads CASSHRASGPDTQYF. CDR3 DNA sequence: TGTGCCAGCAGCCACCGGGCTAGCGGCCCAGATACGCAGTATTTT.

The chain joins TRBV7-9 to TRBJ2-7, with a possible D match to TRBD2 (5 bases). The length of the CDR3 is 13 residues. The germline V gene has CDR1 SEHNR and CDR2 FQNEAQ (reference sequence). The V and J ends lost 4 bases and 6 bases respectively, with 13 bases between them. The CDR3 loop reads CASSSGKGGEQYF. The CDR3 bases are TGTGCCAGCAGCTCGGGAAAGGGTGGCGAGCAGTACTTC.

This clone was detected ten times or more. This CDR3 is CASSRGYGTSNQPQHF. For the CDR3, the DNA is TGTGCCAGCAGTCGAGGATACGGGACTTCCAATCAGCCCCAGCATTTT. The chain combines TRBV27 with TRBJ1-5, with D possibly matching TRBD1 (5 bases). V shed 5 bases and J shed 3 bases, with 17 bases lying between them. CDR1 MNHEY and CDR2 SMNVEV come from the germline V gene (reference sequence). This CDR3 has 16 residues.

This clone is medium-sized. CDR3 residues: CSAKSETDYEQYF. The CDR3 coding sequence is TGCAGTGCAAAGAGCGAGACCGACTACGAGCAGTACTTC. The rearrangement links TRBV20-1 to TRBJ2-7, with D uncertain. The CDR3 extends over 13 amino acids. Germline-derived CDR1 and CDR2 are DFQATT and SNEGSKA (reference sequence). The V end was cut by 6 bases, the J end by 3 bases, with 15 bases between.